These 10 T cell receptor beta chains were sequenced from one sample in a study of shared clonotypes between healthy human individuals. Produced via immunoSEQ multiplex PCR; TCRdb's table is partial and in-frame only. This sample yields hundreds of thousands of clones, of which approximately 97% are seen a single time; more than 0.3% belongs to the top ten. The sample consisted of memory CD8+ T cells sorted from blood. Subset of the sample: CD45RO+ cells pooled with CCR7-negative TemRA cells. These receptors were obtained from a young man in good health.

This clone was counted between two and nine times. V and J are TRBV30 and TRBJ1-1, with D uncertain. Trimming shortened V by 2 bases and J by 2 bases, and 0 bases separated the two germline ends. The CDR3 runs to 10 residues. Germline-derived CDR1 and CDR2 are GTSNPN and SVGIG (reference sequence). CDR3 sequence: CAWSNTEAFF. As DNA, the CDR3 is TGTGCCTGGAGTAACACTGAAGCTTTCTTT.

The J gene is TRBJ2-7, the V gene TRBV2, with a tentative D call TRBD2 (6 bases). From germline, CDR1 is SNHLY and CDR2 FYNNEI. Trimming stripped 3 bases from V and 3 bases from J, with 12 bases between. The CDR3 consists of 14 residues. This CDR3 reads CASSDKRAYYEQYF. In DNA, the CDR3 is TGTGCCAGCAGTGATAAGCGGGCATACTACGAGCAGTACTTC.

This clone came up once. The chain recombines TRBV28 with TRBJ2-5; 10 nucleotides match TRBD2. Germline V CDR1 and CDR2: MDHEN, SYDVKM. Trimming removed 11 bases from V and 5 bases from J; junction bases left unmatched: 11. This CDR3 region has 14 residues. This CDR3 is CACRLAGVGETQYF. The CDR3 region has the DNA TGTGCCTGTCGGCTAGCGGGAGTAGGGGAGACCCAGTACTTC. The entire variable domain, with the rest obtained from reference TRBV28 and TRBJ2-5, is as follows: DVKVTQSSRYLVKRTGEKVFLECVQDMDHENMFWYRQDPGLGLRLIYFSYDVKMKEKGDIPEGYSVSREKKERFSLILESASTNQTSMYLCACRLAGVGETQYFGPGTRLLVL.

The chain combines TRBV11-2 with TRBJ2-7; D may correspond to TRBD1 or TRBD2 (5 bases each). The germline CDR1 and CDR2 sequences are SGHAT and FQNNGV. Deletions cut 5 bases from V and 2 bases from J, with 13 bases between. The CDR3 is 14 residues long. The CDR3 coding sequence is TGTGCCAGCAGCCCGTTTTGGGGACCCTACGAGCAGTACTTC. Translated: CASSPFWGPYEQYF.

The sample holds a few counts of this clone. This sample includes further DNA sequences coding for the same CDR3. The chain couples TRBV5-4 to TRBJ1-3; possible D gene TRBD1, 5 bases. Trimming left V 0 bases short and J 1 base short, with 5 bases between. This CDR3 is 14 amino acids long. Germline CDR1 and CDR2: SGHNT and YYREEE (reference sequence). The CDR3 reads CASSLGGSGNTIYF. CDR3 nucleotides: TGTGCCAGCAGCTTGGGGGGGTCTGGAAACACCATATATTTT.

CDR3 sequence (DNA): TGTGCCAGTAGTATAGGGTCAGGGACAGAGAGAAATCAGCCCCAGCATTTT. The encoded protein is CASSIGSGTERNQPQHF. V and J are TRBV19 and TRBJ1-5, with TRBD1 matching over 7 bases. Germline trimming cut 1 base from V and 4 bases from J; bases unmatched to any gene: 10. The CDR3 runs 17 residues. The germline CDR1 and CDR2 sequences are LNHDA and SQIVND (reference sequence).

This chain uses TRBV28 with TRBJ2-3, with 12 bases fitting TRBD2. Unmatched junction bases numbered 11, after V lost 4 bases and J lost 6 bases. Per germline, CDR1 MDHEN and CDR2 SYDVKM. CDR3 length: 17 amino acids. The CDR3 DNA is TGTGCCAGCAGTTCCCTTCGACTAGCGGGAGTTAGGGATACGCAGTATTTT. This gives the protein CASSSLRLAGVRDTQYF. The complete variable domain, with remaining parts taken from reference TRBV28 and TRBJ2-3, reads DVKVTQSSRYLVKRTGEKVFLECVQDMDHENMFWYRQDPGLGLRLIYFSYDVKMKEKGDIPEGYSVSREKKERFSLILESASTNQTSMYLCASSSLRLAGVRDTQYFGPGTRLTVL.

This chain connects TRBV5-1 to TRBJ2-1; 12 positions match TRBD2. V dropped 4 bases and J dropped 7; count of bases not matched to a gene: 6. The CDR3 length is 15 residues. The germline CDR1 and CDR2 sequences are SGHRS and YFSETQ. This CDR3 is CASSPTSGSRNEQFF. DNA of the CDR3: TGCGCCAGCAGCCCGACTAGCGGGAGTAGGAATGAGCAGTTCTTC.

The V gene is TRBV14, the J gene TRBJ2-7; possible D gene TRBD1, 6 bases. Germline values: CDR1 SGHDN, CDR2 FVKESK. The V and J ends lost 0 bases and 6 bases respectively, with 9 bases between them. The length of the CDR3 is 13 residues. The CDR3 here is CASSQEPGAEQYF. The CDR3 DNA sequence: TGTGCCAGCAGCCAAGAACCAGGGGCCGAGCAGTACTTC.

For the CDR3, the DNA is TGTGCCTGGAGTCTAGGTAACCCTCCCGAGCAGTACTTC. Protein product: CAWSLGNPPEQYF. V gene TRBV30 combines with J gene TRBJ2-7; no firm D call. CDR1 GTSNPN and CDR2 SVGIG come from the germline V gene (reference sequence). The CDR3 consists of 13 residues. The V gene lost 2 bases and the J gene lost 6 bases, with 14 bases spanning the gap.